Below are 32 T cell receptor beta chains sequenced from a single sample in a study of blood T cell repertoires in COVID-19. Libraries were prepared by immunoSEQ multiplex PCR; TCRdb keeps only in-frame clonotypes and omits some of them. This table has 250,000 to 350,000 clones, roughly 86% appearing once. The sample comprised peripheral blood. These receptors all come from a woman aged 25 to 39 who had recovered from COVID-19.

The CDR3 spells CASTSDRGPTF. The CDR3 region has the DNA TGTGCCAGCACCTCCGACAGGGGGCCCACCTTC. The rearrangement joins TRBV28 to TRBJ1-2; 10 nucleotides match TRBD1. V shed 7 bases, J shed 13 bases, and the junction held 6 bases outside the gene matches. The CDR3 contains 11 residues. Germline-derived CDR1 and CDR2 are MDHEN and SYDVKM.

This chain connects TRBV6-6 to TRBJ2-7; 8 nucleotides align to TRBD1. V lost 7 bases to trimming and J lost 2 bases; unmatched junction nucleotides: 10. The V gene's germline CDR1 is MNHNY and CDR2 SVGAGI (reference sequence). The CDR3 contains 15 residues. CDR3 in amino acids: CASTKEIRGPYEQYF. CDR3 nucleotide sequence: TGTGCCAGCACCAAAGAGATCAGGGGGCCCTACGAGCAGTACTTC.

V is TRBV5-6 and J is TRBJ2-5, with D possibly TRBD1 on 5 matching bases. The CDR3 has 15 amino acids. V shed 0 bases and J shed 5 bases, with 14 bases lying between them. CDR1 and CDR2 from the germline V gene are SGHDT and YYEEEE. The chain's CDR3 is CASSLGVKGRETQYF. The CDR3 DNA sequence: TGTGCCAGCAGCTTGGGCGTAAAGGGGCGGGAGACCCAGTACTTC.

The chain links TRBV10-3 to TRBJ2-5, with D possibly TRBD2 on 6 matching bases. This CDR3 spans 14 amino acids. V was pared by 10 bases and J by 0 bases, with 15 bases between. Germline CDR1 and CDR2: ENHRY and SYGVKD. The CDR3 loop is CATRQAGNQETQYF. CDR3 nucleotide sequence: TGTGCCACCAGGCAAGCGGGCAACCAAGAGACCCAGTACTTC.

The chain is built from TRBV4-3 and TRBJ2-7, with 7 bases aligning to TRBD2. Germline-derived CDR1 and CDR2 are LGHNA and YSLEER. V lost 1 base to trimming and J lost 5 bases; unmatched junction nucleotides: 11. The CDR3 sequence is 16 residues long. The chain's CDR3 is CASSQAREGFLNEQYF. The CDR3 bases are TGCGCCAGCAGCCAAGCCAGGGAGGGCTTTTTGAACGAGCAGTACTTC.

As DNA, the CDR3 is TGTGCCAGCAGCTTACACAGGTCAGATACGCAGTATTTT. As protein: CASSLHRSDTQYF. The chain is built from TRBV11-1 and TRBJ2-3, with D perhaps matching TRBD1 (5 bases). V lost 2 bases and J 4 bases, leaving 7 bases between the germline ends. The CDR3 runs 13 residues. CDR1 SGHAT and CDR2 FQDESV come from the germline V gene (reference sequence). The whole variable domain, remainder taken from reference TRBV11-1 and TRBJ2-3, is EAEVAQSPRYKITEKSQAVAFWCDPISGHATLYWYRQILGQGPELLVQFQDESVVDDSQLPKDRFSAERLKGVDSTLKIQPAELGDSAMYLCASSLHRSDTQYFGPGTRLTVL.

The genes are TRBV6-5 and TRBJ1-1; the D gene is possibly TRBD1 (5 bases). The V and J ends lost 6 bases and 5 bases respectively, with 10 bases between them. CDR1 is MNHEY and CDR2 is SVGAGI in the germline V gene. The CDR3 runs 12 residues. The CDR3 DNA reads as TGTGCCAGCAGACGGGGGGAAACTGAAGCTTTCTTT. Amino acids: CASRRGETEAFF.

This clone has ten or more counts. The same CDR3 can be traced to other DNA sequences in this sample. The chain combines TRBV2 with TRBJ2-7; D is undetermined. Trimming pared 2 bases from V and 3 bases from J, leaving 2 bases between. The CDR3 totals 11 residues. Germline V gene sequence: CDR1 SNHLY, CDR2 FYNNEI. The CDR3 region has the DNA TGTGCCAGCAGTGAACGCTACGAGCAGTACTTC. As protein: CASSERYEQYF.

A single count supports this clone. The V call is TRBV10-3, the J call TRBJ2-7, with 8 bases that match TRBD2. Trimming at V came to 0 bases and at J to 2 bases, leaving 12 bases not matched to a gene. Germline CDR1 is ENHRY and CDR2 is SYGVKD. This CDR3 is 18 amino acids long. The DNA of the CDR3 is TGTGCCATCAGTGAGTCGTTCGGAGGCACTAGCGGCACCTACGAGCAGTACTTC. Residues: CAISESFGGTSGTYEQYF.

CDR3 nucleotides: TGTGCCAGCAGTTTATTGGCTGCTAGCGACACAGATACGCAGTATTTT. Translation gives CASSLLAASDTDTQYF. The chain employs TRBV27 and TRBJ2-3; D possibly corresponds to TRBD2 (6 bases). V was shortened by 1 base and J by 2 bases, with 13 bases between the two germline ends. The germline CDR1 and CDR2 sequences are MNHEY and SMNVEV (reference sequence). The CDR3 length is 16 residues.

V and J are TRBV7-8 and TRBJ1-4, with TRBD1 as a possible D gene (6 bases). This CDR3 contains 14 residues. The V end lost 0 bases, the J end lost 7 bases, and 9 bases lay between the germline ends. Germline CDR1 is SGHVS and CDR2 is FQNEAQ. The CDR3 reads CASSLAGAGEKLFF. CDR3 DNA sequence: TGTGCCAGCAGCTTAGCGGGGGCGGGTGAAAAACTGTTTTTT.

The chain's CDR3 is CASSSRGRREKLFF. The CDR3 region has the DNA TGTGCCAGCAGCTCCAGGGGGCGCCGTGAAAAACTGTTTTTT. The chain has TRBV5-4 and TRBJ1-4, with 8 bases aligning to TRBD1. The CDR3 runs to 14 residues. The V gene end was trimmed by 3 bases and the J gene end by 7 bases; junction bases not matched to a gene: 5. The germline V gene has CDR1 SGHNT and CDR2 YYREEE (reference sequence).

The chain joins TRBV12-3 or TRBV12-4 to TRBJ2-7, with no clear D. V shed 2 bases and J shed 4 bases, with 9 bases lying between them. The CDR3 has 13 amino acids. The CDR3 DNA reads TGTGCCAGCAGTTTATCCCCCCCATACGAGCAGTACTTC. Protein product: CASSLSPPYEQYF.

The chain employs TRBV6-5 and TRBJ1-2, with D tentatively TRBD1 (5 bases). The CDR3 consists of 15 residues. The germline V gene has CDR1 MNHEY and CDR2 SVGAGI. V shed 7 bases and J shed 8 bases, with 23 bases lying between them. The CDR3 reads CASTLFHQGMDGYTF. CDR3 bases: TGTGCCAGCACCCTATTCCATCAGGGTATGGACGGCTACACCTTC.

The chain recombines TRBV7-2 with TRBJ2-7, with D perhaps TRBD2 (6 bases). V was clipped by 10 bases and J by 3 bases, with 16 bases between them. The CDR3 consists of 13 residues. Germline CDR1 SGHTA, CDR2 FQGNSA. CDR3 sequence: CATSLGGLYEQYF. DNA of the CDR3: TGTGCCACCTCCCTGGGGGGTCTCTACGAGCAGTACTTC. Complete variable domain (other parts from reference TRBV7-2 and TRBJ2-7): GAGVSQSPSNKVTEKGKDVELRCDPISGHTALYWYRQSLGQGLEFLIYFQGNSAPDKSGLPSDRFSAERTGGSVSTLTIQRTQQEDSAVYLCATSLGGLYEQYFGPGTRLTVT.

The J gene is TRBJ2-1, the V gene TRBV7-3; D is unclear. CDR3 length equals 13 residues. Trimming pared 3 bases from V and 7 bases from J, leaving 10 bases between. Germline loops: CDR1 SGHTA, CDR2 FQGTGA. This CDR3 reads CASSLSLANEQFF. The CDR3 DNA sequence: TGTGCCAGCAGCTTGAGCCTCGCGAATGAGCAGTTCTTC.

J is TRBJ1-4 and V is TRBV2; possibly TRBD1 for D (6 bases). Looked up from germline, CDR1 is SNHLY and CDR2 is FYNNEI. This CDR3 has 16 residues. V was shortened by 6 bases and J by 10 bases, with 24 bases between the two germline ends. CDR3 bases: TGTGCCAGCAGATTCGACAGGACAGCTACTTCGGGAAAACTGTTTTTT. Its protein product is CASRFDRTATSGKLFF.

The chain combines TRBV28 with TRBJ1-5; D ambiguous. Per germline, CDR1 MDHEN and CDR2 SYDVKM. This CDR3 is built from 15 residues. V gave up 6 bases and J gave up 0 bases, with 12 bases separating them. CDR3 loop: CASRTARNSNQPQHF. The CDR3 DNA is TGTGCCAGCAGGACGGCTAGAAATAGCAATCAGCCCCAGCATTTT.

About this clone itself: The same CDR3 can be traced to other DNA sequences in this sample. This sequence joins TRBV2 and TRBJ2-7; D perhaps matches TRBD1 (6 bases). Per the germline V gene, CDR1 is SNHLY and CDR2 is FYNNEI. This CDR3 region has 13 residues. V was cut by 3 bases and J by 1 base, with 7 bases left in between. The CDR3 bases are TGTGCCAGCAGTGAGGACAGTTCCTACGAGCAGTACTTC. This translates into CASSEDSSYEQYF.

V gene TRBV6-2 or TRBV6-3 combines with J gene TRBJ2-7, with 9 bases lining up with TRBD2. With V trimmed by 0 bases and J by 3 bases, 6 bases remained unmatched. This CDR3 spans 16 amino acids. Per germline, CDR1 MNHEY and CDR2 SVGEGT. This CDR3 reads CASSYSTLAGDYEQYF. CDR3 nucleotide sequence: TGTGCCAGCAGTTACTCGACATTAGCGGGAGACTACGAGCAGTACTTC.

This clone was counted a single time. This sequence joins TRBV5-1 and TRBJ2-3, with D maybe TRBD1 (6 bases). CDR3 length equals 15 residues. V lost 0 bases and J 1 base, leaving 9 bases between the germline ends. Per germline, CDR1 SGHRS and CDR2 YFSETQ. CDR3: CASSLGGLGTDTQYF. DNA for the CDR3: TGCGCCAGCAGCTTGGGGGGGCTAGGCACAGATACGCAGTATTTT.

The V gene is TRBV10-1, the J gene TRBJ2-7; possible D gene TRBD2, 6 bases. Germline CDR1 reads WNHNN; CDR2 reads SYGVQD (reference sequence). V lost 3 bases and J 8 bases, leaving 17 bases between the germline ends. CDR3 length: 14 amino acids. The CDR3 DNA sequence: TGCGCCAGCAGTGACGGGACTTCCCCCGGCAAGCAGTACTTC. Translated, it gives CASSDGTSPGKQYF.

The V call is TRBV24-1, the J call TRBJ2-5; 8 positions agree with TRBD1. The CDR3 sequence is 14 residues long. The germline gives CDR1 KGHDR, CDR2 SFDVKD. With 6 bases clipped from V and 5 bases from J, the junction kept 7 bases outside the gene matches. The CDR3 sequence is CATSPSGGGETQYF. The CDR3 nucleotides are TGTGCCACCAGTCCCTCAGGGGGCGGCGAGACCCAGTACTTC.

This rearrangement joins TRBV5-1 to TRBJ1-6, with D perhaps matching TRBD1 (5 bases). Germline lookup yields CDR1 SGHRS and CDR2 YFSETQ. The V gene lost 4 bases and the J gene lost 4 bases, with 9 bases spanning the gap. The CDR3 totals 14 residues. The CDR3 sequence: CASSEDSYNSPLHF. In DNA, the CDR3 is TGCGCCAGCAGCGAAGACAGTTATAATTCACCCCTCCACTTT.

Worth noting for this clone: One end of the junction fails to match germline, which may point to a read error. V is TRBV6-5 and J is TRBJ2-6; 10 nucleotides match TRBD1. The V gene's germline CDR1 is MNHEY and CDR2 SVGAGI. The CDR3 consists of 15 residues. Here the CDR3 DNA reads TGTGCCAGCAGACCCACTGGGACAGGGGTCAACGTCCTGACTTTC. This codes for CASRPTGTGVNVLTF.

The chain uses TRBV5-1 and TRBJ2-1; possible D gene TRBD1, 7 bases. The CDR3 length is 17 residues. Per the germline V gene, CDR1 is SGHRS and CDR2 is YFSETQ. V was clipped by 4 bases and J by 7 bases, with 24 bases between them. CDR3 loop: CASSGGILGTVVNEQFF. CDR3 DNA: TGCGCCAGCAGCGGGGGGATCTTGGGGACAGTAGTTAATGAGCAGTTCTTC. Based on the CDR3 plus reference TRBV5-1 and TRBJ2-1, the full variable domain is KAGVTQTPRYLIKTRGQQVTLSCSPISGHRSVSWYQQTPGQGLQFLFEYFSETQRNKGNFPGRFSGRQFSNSRSEMNVSTLELGDSALYLCASSGGILGTVVNEQFFGPGTRLTVL.

This clone was counted a few times. V usage is TRBV16 and J usage is TRBJ1-2; 9 positions agree with TRBD1. Germline V lookup: CDR1 KGHSY, CDR2 FQNENV. This CDR3 is 14 amino acids long. V gave up 3 bases and J gave up 6 bases; unmatched junction bases: 5. The CDR3 is CASSQDGTGNGYTF. CDR3 in DNA: TGTGCCAGCAGCCAGGATGGGACAGGGAATGGCTACACCTTC. The variable domain in full, completed from reference TRBV16 and TRBJ1-2, reads GEEVAQTPKHLVRGEGQKAKLYCAPIKGHSYVFWYQQVLKNEFKFLISFQNENVFDETGMPKERFSAKCLPNSPCSLEIQATKLEDSAVYFCASSQDGTGNGYTFGSGTRLTVV.

The genes are TRBV25-1 and TRBJ2-1; 8 nucleotides match TRBD2. This CDR3 has 15 amino acids. Germline values: CDR1 MGHDK, CDR2 SYGVNS. The J segment lost 8 bases and the V segment lost 3 bases, leaving 9 bases of the junction unmatched. The CDR3 bases are TGTGCCAGCAGTGACCCGGGACTAGTATCCCATGAGCAGTTCTTC. This sequence encodes CASSDPGLVSHEQFF.

The chain joins TRBV7-8 to TRBJ2-7, with D uncertain. Germline V lookup: CDR1 SGHVS, CDR2 FQNEAQ. The CDR3 totals 17 residues. With 0 bases removed from V and 0 bases from J, the gap between germline ends came to 15 bases. The CDR3 loop reads CASSLAMAAVSSYEQYF. DNA for the CDR3: TGTGCCAGCAGCTTAGCGATGGCGGCCGTAAGCTCCTACGAGCAGTACTTC.

The chain joins TRBV24-1 to TRBJ1-2, with a possible D match to TRBD1 (5 bases). The germline V and J ends were trimmed by 5 bases and 7 bases, with 13 bases remaining between them. The CDR3 has 13 residues. The germline CDR1 and CDR2 sequences are KGHDR and SFDVKD. CDR3 in DNA: TGTGCCACCAGTGCTGGAAGGGGTTTTGGCTACACCTTC. It codes for CATSAGRGFGYTF.

The chain couples TRBV28 to TRBJ1-5; D unclear. V dropped 10 bases and J dropped 2 bases, with 15 bases sitting between them. CDR3 length: 14 amino acids. Germline V CDR1 and CDR2: MDHEN, SYDVKM. DNA of the CDR3: TGTGCCACCAGGCGGGGAGAGGGCAATCAGCCCCAGCATTTT. This sequence encodes CATRRGEGNQPQHF.

The chain is built from TRBV11-2 and TRBJ2-7; 14 bases line up with TRBD2. Germline V gene data show CDR1 as SGHAT and CDR2 as FQNNGV. This CDR3 has 16 amino acids. J was trimmed by 4 bases and V by 4 bases; bases with no gene match: 6. CDR3 amino acids: CASSYRGLAGAYEQYF. CDR3 bases: TGTGCCAGCAGCTATAGGGGACTAGCGGGAGCGTACGAGCAGTACTTC.